These 31 T cell receptor beta chains originate from one sample sequenced in a study of T cell responses to AZD1222 COVID-19 vaccine (dated by TCRdb to the early 2020s). Library preparation was by the immunoSEQ multiplex PCR assay. Drawn from immuneACCESS, this table holds only the in-frame rearrangements with V and J called that TCRdb kept. Clones are partly lost; checked studies trace under half to an unresolved V gene and leave the rest unexplained. The table for this sample lists 75,000 to 100,000 clones; roughly 92% of them were counted only once. The top ten clones comprise about 13% of the sample. The meaning of the sample's time point label: baseline before first vaccination. The sequenced sample was peripheral blood, obtained on day 0 of AZD1222 vaccination. The source of these receptors is an adult in good health.

The chain joins TRBV6-5 to TRBJ1-1; D is uncertain. Germline CDR1 and CDR2: MNHEY and SVGAGI. Trimming removed 6 bases at V and 0 bases at J, with 11 bases between. The CDR3 has 14 amino acids. CDR3 coding DNA: TGTGCCAGCAGAATACACAGCTTGAACACTGAAGCTTTCTTT. It codes for CASRIHSLNTEAFF.

This rearrangement joins TRBV14 to TRBJ2-2; perhaps TRBD2 as D (5 bases). Trimming shortened V by 6 bases and J by 7 bases, and 15 bases separated the two germline ends. Germline-derived CDR1 and CDR2 are SGHDN and FVKESK. The CDR3 is 14 residues long. The CDR3 is CASRNGLRNGELFF. The CDR3 DNA follows: TGTGCCAGCAGGAACGGACTCCGGAACGGGGAGCTGTTTTTT.

This chain links TRBV10-3 with TRBJ1-4, with 8 bases lining up with TRBD1. The junction had 5 bases not matched to a gene; V was cut back by 3 bases and J by 5 bases. The CDR3 length is 15 residues. CDR1 ENHRY and CDR2 SYGVKD come from the germline V gene. CDR3 in DNA: TGTGCCATCAGTGACCGGGACAGGCGAAATGAAAAACTGTTTTTT. This gives the protein CAISDRDRRNEKLFF.

The chain links TRBV7-9 to TRBJ2-7, with 10 bases lining up with TRBD1. V trimming: 4 bases; J trimming: 6 bases; junction bases outside the gene matches: 9. This CDR3 region has 15 residues. Germline assignment: CDR1 SEHNR and CDR2 FQNEAQ (reference sequence). CDR3 protein: CASSYDRGRIGEQYF. CDR3 nucleotide sequence: TGTGCCAGCAGCTACGACAGGGGGCGGATCGGCGAGCAGTACTTC.

The chain employs TRBV18 and TRBJ2-5; 9 nucleotides align to TRBD1. The germline gives CDR1 KGHSH, CDR2 LQKENI. CDR3 length: 16 residues. The V segment lost 4 bases and the J segment 4 bases; nucleotides outside the gene matches: 10. CDR3 residues: CASSRGQGGNSETQYF. As DNA, the CDR3 is TGTGCCAGCTCACGGGGACAGGGCGGTAATTCAGAGACCCAGTACTTC.

The CDR3 sequence: CASTGGTGKETQYF. The DNA for the CDR3 is TGTGCCAGCACTGGGGGGACAGGGAAAGAGACCCAGTACTTC. The chain combines TRBV2 with TRBJ2-5; 9 nucleotides match TRBD1. Germline V gives CDR1 SNHLY, CDR2 FYNNEI. V trimming: 7 bases; J trimming: 3 bases; junction bases outside the gene matches: 6. The CDR3 has 14 residues.

This sequence joins TRBV6-6 and TRBJ1-1, with D tentatively TRBD1 (5 bases). Germline V lookup: CDR1 MNHNY, CDR2 SVGAGI (reference sequence). The CDR3 runs 13 residues. Trimming took off 3 bases at V and 4 bases at J, with 9 bases between the two ends. The CDR3 here is CASSYGGTTEAFF. CDR3 bases: TGTGCCAGCAGTTATGGGGGGACCACTGAAGCTTTCTTT.

This clone showed up just a few times. The rearrangement uses TRBV3-1 (or the pseudogene TRBV3-2) and TRBJ1-2; no definite D call. The V gene's germline CDR1 is LGHDT and CDR2 YNNKEL (reference sequence). There are 12 residues in the CDR3. V was cut by 2 bases and J by 7 bases, with 8 bases left in between. The CDR3 coding sequence is TGTGCCAGCAGCCAAACAATGTCTGGCTACACCTTC. Protein product: CASSQTMSGYTF.

The V call is TRBV7-8, the J call TRBJ2-5; D perhaps matches TRBD1 (5 bases). The CDR3 spans 15 residues. Germline-derived CDR1 and CDR2 are SGHVS and FQNEAQ. Trimming cost V 7 bases and J 2 bases, with 17 bases left between them. The CDR3 coding sequence is TGTGCCAGCACCCTCCGGACAAGGGAACAAGAGACCCAGTACTTC. Translated: CASTLRTREQETQYF.

The chain is built from TRBV7-6 and TRBJ2-7, with D possibly being TRBD2 (5 bases). From germline, CDR1 is SGHVS and CDR2 FNYEAQ. The CDR3 runs to 14 residues. V gave up 5 bases and J gave up 2 bases, with 13 bases separating them. CDR3 amino acids: CASSPPEGPYEQYF. The DNA of the CDR3 is TGTGCCAGCAGCCCCCCCGAGGGTCCCTACGAGCAGTACTTC.

V gene TRBV9 combines with J gene TRBJ2-7; unclear D gene. Germline V gene lookup returns CDR1 SGDLS and CDR2 YYNGEE. The V end was cut by 3 bases, the J end by 4 bases, with 11 bases between. The CDR3 has 13 amino acids. CDR3 sequence: CASSGESGYEQYF. The DNA for the CDR3 is TGTGCCAGCAGCGGGGAATCTGGGTACGAGCAGTACTTC.

The chain uses TRBV5-1 and TRBJ2-1; TRBD2 aligns across 11 bases. The length of the CDR3 is 16 residues. Germline trimming cut 7 bases from V and 2 bases from J; bases unmatched to any gene: 8. Germline assignment: CDR1 SGHRS and CDR2 YFSETQ. For the CDR3, the DNA is TGCGCCAGCGGCCACTTGACTAGCGGGACCTACAATGAGCAGTTCTTC. Its protein product is CASGHLTSGTYNEQFF.

The rearrangement uses TRBV12-3 or TRBV12-4 and TRBJ2-3, with TRBD1 identical over 8 bases. The junction had 0 bases not matched to a gene; V was cut back by 5 bases and J by 5 bases. The CDR3 is 12 amino acids. CDR3 region: CASSTGGDTQYF. The CDR3 region has the DNA TGTGCCAGCAGTACAGGGGGAGATACGCAGTATTTT.

This clone is labeled as medium-sized (0.01 to 0.1%). The genes are TRBV6-5 and TRBJ2-2; 9 positions agree with TRBD1. CDR1 MNHEY and CDR2 SVGAGI come from the germline V gene. This CDR3 contains 15 residues. V lost 5 bases to trimming and J lost 2 bases; unmatched junction nucleotides: 3. In nucleotides, the CDR3 is TGTGCCAGCAGTCGACAGGGGGATAACACCGGGGAGCTGTTTTTT. Its translation is CASSRQGDNTGELFF.

The rearrangement joins TRBV4-1 to TRBJ2-1; TRBD2 matches 10 bases. This CDR3 is built from 15 residues. Trimming took 4 bases from V and 4 from J; bases not matched to a gene: 4. The germline V gene has CDR1 MGHRA and CDR2 YSYEKL. This chain's CDR3 is CASSPSGGTYNEQFF. The CDR3 nucleotides are TGCGCCAGCAGCCCTAGCGGGGGCACTTACAATGAGCAGTTCTTC.

This chain joins TRBV9 and TRBJ2-7, with 7 bases matching TRBD2. The trim removed 3 bases at V and 6 bases at J, leaving 12 bases unmatched. The CDR3 has 15 residues. CDR1 and CDR2 (germline): SGDLS, YYNGEE. The CDR3 is CASSALDGRTGEQYF. CDR3 DNA: TGTGCCAGCAGCGCACTCGACGGGAGGACGGGCGAGCAGTACTTC. Combining the CDR3 with reference TRBV9 and TRBJ2-7 gives the whole variable domain DSGVTQTPKHLITATGQRVTLRCSPRSGDLSVYWYQQSLDQGLQFLIQYYNGEERAKGNILERFSAQQFPDLHSELNLSSLELGDSALYFCASSALDGRTGEQYFGPGTRLTVT.

The rearrangement uses TRBV28 and TRBJ2-3; D call uncertain. The CDR3 length is 14 residues. The V end lost 6 bases, the J end lost 2 bases, and 12 bases lay between the germline ends. Germline-derived CDR1 and CDR2 are MDHEN and SYDVKM. DNA for the CDR3: TGTGCCAGCAGCCCCGACTCGTTCACAGATACGCAGTATTTT. Its protein is CASSPDSFTDTQYF.

The V and J genes are TRBV6-5 and TRBJ1-1; no clear D. The CDR3 contains 12 residues. V gave up 8 bases and J gave up 1 base, with 8 bases separating them. CDR1 is MNHEY, CDR2 SVGAGI, per germline. The CDR3 DNA follows: TGTGCCAGCGTCGCGGGGAACACTGAAGCTTTCTTT. Amino acids: CASVAGNTEAFF.

This chain joins TRBV7-8 and TRBJ2-1, with D perhaps matching TRBD2 (6 bases). V lost 4 bases and J 3 bases, leaving 16 bases between the germline ends. The CDR3 extends over 16 amino acids. Germline CDR1 SGHVS, CDR2 FQNEAQ. The CDR3 region is CASSSRLGNHYNEQFF. The CDR3 bases are TGTGCCAGCAGCTCCCGACTAGGAAACCACTACAATGAGCAGTTCTTC.

The chain combines TRBV10-3 with TRBJ2-2; D is unclear. The ends were cut back, 0 bases at V and 8 bases at J, with 10 bases in the middle. The CDR3 is 14 residues long. Germline V gene lookup returns CDR1 ENHRY and CDR2 SYGVKD. The CDR3 sequence: CAISESIPFGELFF. For the CDR3, the DNA is TGTGCCATCAGTGAGTCGATCCCGTTTGGGGAGCTGTTTTTT.

This clone has a single count. This chain joins TRBV15 and TRBJ1-2; 7 bases agree with TRBD1. V lost 4 bases and J lost 0; bases outside the gene matches: 8. This CDR3 is 16 amino acids long. In germline, CDR1 is LNHNV, CDR2 YYDKDF (reference sequence). The CDR3 nucleotides are TGTGCCACCAGCATAGGTCGGACAGGCGCTAACTATGGCTACACCTTC. This encodes CATSIGRTGANYGYTF.

The chain recombines TRBV19 with TRBJ1-5, with D unclear. CDR1 LNHDA and CDR2 SQIVND come from the germline V gene (reference sequence). Deletions cut 5 bases from V and 6 bases from J, with 14 bases between. This CDR3 is 14 amino acids long. The CDR3 bases are TGTGCCAGTAGTGTGGGGAAGTTTCCTCAGCCCCAGCATTTT. It is translated as CASSVGKFPQPQHF.

The chain employs TRBV4-1 and TRBJ1-2; 10 bases line up with TRBD1. This CDR3 is built from 14 residues. After removal of 0 bases from V and 9 bases from J, the junction contained 4 bases not matched to a gene. Looked up from germline, CDR1 is MGHRA and CDR2 is YSYEKL. DNA for the CDR3: TGCGCCAGCAGCCAAGATAGACAGGGGGCTCGCTACACCTTC. Translation: CASSQDRQGARYTF.

The chain links TRBV6-6 to TRBJ1-5; D is ambiguous. V dropped 6 bases and J dropped 3 bases, with 12 bases sitting between them. Germline V CDR1 and CDR2: MNHNY, SVGAGI (reference sequence). The CDR3 length is 14 residues. CDR3 coding DNA: TGTGCCAGCAGACCCGACGGATACAATCAGCCCCAGCATTTT. Translating it yields CASRPDGYNQPQHF.

V usage is TRBV7-9 and J usage is TRBJ2-2, with unresolved D. The germline CDR1 and CDR2 sequences are SEHNR and FQNEAQ (reference sequence). V gave up 5 bases and J gave up 5 bases, with 3 bases separating them. The CDR3 contains 11 residues. CDR3: CASSPTGELFF. The DNA for the CDR3 is TGTGCCAGCAGCCCGACCGGGGAGCTGTTTTTT.

CDR3 in amino acids: CASSRGLGNSPLHF. The CDR3 bases are TGTGCCAGCAGCCGAGGACTGGGGAATTCACCCCTCCACTTT. The rearrangement uses TRBV28 and TRBJ1-6; D is uncertain. Germline assignment: CDR1 MDHEN and CDR2 SYDVKM. The CDR3 spans 14 residues. The V and J ends lost 6 bases and 7 bases respectively, with 13 bases between them.

The chain recombines TRBV19 with TRBJ2-1; no reliable D call. Germline CDR1 and CDR2: LNHDA and SQIVND (reference sequence). The germline V and J ends were trimmed by 3 bases and 0 bases, with 21 bases remaining between them. The CDR3 runs to 19 residues. CDR3 protein: CASSIPKTTPQSSYNEQFF. In nucleotides, the CDR3 is TGTGCCAGTAGTATCCCAAAAACTACTCCCCAGAGCTCCTACAATGAGCAGTTCTTC.

The CDR3, as DNA: TGTGCCAGCAGTCTAGGGACAGAAGCTTTCTTT. Its translation is CASSLGTEAFF. The chain has TRBV28 and TRBJ1-1; the D gene is possibly TRBD1 (6 bases). This CDR3 is 11 amino acids long. V dropped 5 bases and J dropped 8 bases, with 9 bases sitting between them. Germline V CDR1 and CDR2: MDHEN, SYDVKM. Full variable domain (outside the CDR3, taken from reference TRBV28 and TRBJ1-1): DVKVTQSSRYLVKRTGEKVFLECVQDMDHENMFWYRQDPGLGLRLIYFSYDVKMKEKGDIPEGYSVSREKKERFSLILESASTNQTSMYLCASSLGTEAFFGQGTRLTVV.

The chain is built from TRBV27 and TRBJ1-1, with D hard to call. Trimming pared 4 bases from V and 0 bases from J, leaving 9 bases between. The germline CDR1 and CDR2 sequences are MNHEY and SMNVEV (reference sequence). The CDR3 is made up of 14 amino acids. CDR3 region: CASSSGLVNTEAFF. The CDR3 coding sequence is TGTGCCAGCAGTTCCGGGTTGGTGAACACTGAAGCTTTCTTT.

This chain links TRBV28 with TRBJ1-5, with D unclear. The germline V gene encodes CDR1 MDHEN and CDR2 SYDVKM. The CDR3 spans 11 residues. Trimming left V 3 bases short and J 6 bases short, with 3 bases between. The CDR3 loop reads CASSLRQPQHF. CDR3 nucleotides: TGTGCCAGCAGTTTGCGTCAGCCCCAGCATTTT.

CDR3 sequence: CAWSQNRGTMNTEAFF. CDR3 nucleotide sequence: TGTGCCTGGAGTCAAAACAGGGGGACAATGAACACTGAAGCTTTCTTT. The chain recombines TRBV30 with TRBJ1-1, with 8 bases matching TRBD1. The ends lost 2 bases at V and 0 bases at J; junction bases unmatched: 8. CDR3 length: 16 residues. Germline V lookup: CDR1 GTSNPN, CDR2 SVGIG (reference sequence).